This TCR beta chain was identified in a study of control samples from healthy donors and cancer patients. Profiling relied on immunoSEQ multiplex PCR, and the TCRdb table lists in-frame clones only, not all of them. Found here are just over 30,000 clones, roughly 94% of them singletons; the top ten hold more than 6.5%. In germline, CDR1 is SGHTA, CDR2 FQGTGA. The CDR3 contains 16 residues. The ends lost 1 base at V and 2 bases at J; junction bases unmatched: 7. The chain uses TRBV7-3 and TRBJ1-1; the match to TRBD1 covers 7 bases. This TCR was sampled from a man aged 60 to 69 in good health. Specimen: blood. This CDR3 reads CASSLMAGTANTEAFF. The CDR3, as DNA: TGTGCCAGCAGCTTAATGGCTGGGACAGCTAACACTGAAGCTTTCTTT.